What follows are 14 T cell receptor beta chains derived from one specimen sequenced in a study of blood T cell repertoires in COVID-19. The method was immunoSEQ multiplex PCR; TCRdb's version includes in-frame clones alone and lacks a portion of them. Altogether roughly 220,000 clones are present, 85% being singletons, with the ten largest covering over 2.5%. The sequenced sample was peripheral blood. The receptors here all came from a man aged 45-65 years who had recovered from COVID-19.

The chain links TRBV19 to TRBJ1-1; D gene unclear. CDR1 and CDR2 from the germline V gene are LNHDA and SQIVND (reference sequence). V gave up 4 bases and J gave up 0 bases, with 6 bases separating them. The CDR3 runs to 13 residues. CDR3 loop: CASSTTVNTEAFF. CDR3 DNA sequence: TGTGCCAGTAGTACTACAGTGAACACTGAAGCTTTCTTT.

The V call is TRBV2, the J call TRBJ1-5, with a tentative D call TRBD1 (5 bases). Germline loops: CDR1 SNHLY, CDR2 FYNNEI. V gave up 3 bases and J gave up 5 bases, with 11 bases separating them. The CDR3 extends over 14 amino acids. In DNA form, the CDR3 reads TGTGCCAGCAGTGAGGGGCCCCCGGATCAGCCCCAGCATTTT. This translates into CASSEGPPDQPQHF.

In its sample, this clone was seen once. The V and J genes are TRBV5-1 and TRBJ2-7; TRBD1 aligns across 9 bases. Germline CDR1 and CDR2: SGHRS and YFSETQ. The CDR3 sequence is 15 residues long. The trim removed 6 bases at V and 3 bases at J, leaving 10 bases unmatched. Here the CDR3 reads CASTFSGQGHYEQYF. The CDR3 nucleotides are TGCGCCAGCACCTTTTCGGGACAGGGCCACTACGAGCAGTACTTC.

V usage is TRBV7-2 and J usage is TRBJ2-5, with D possibly TRBD1 on 5 matching bases. The CDR3 has 19 residues. Germline V lookup: CDR1 SGHTA, CDR2 FQGNSA. V was pared by 5 bases and J by 2 bases, with 27 bases between. CDR3 residues: CASSPVDTGPSTDQETQYF. CDR3 nucleotides: TGTGCCAGCAGCCCCGTGGACACAGGCCCTTCGACCGATCAAGAGACCCAGTACTTC.

CDR3 DNA sequence: TGTGCCAGCAGTTACGAGGGGGCGAGGGGAAACACCATATATTTT. As protein: CASSYEGARGNTIYF. The chain links TRBV6-6 to TRBJ1-3; 7 bases are a match to TRBD1. The germline V gene encodes CDR1 MNHNY and CDR2 SVGAGI (reference sequence). V lost 2 bases and J lost 4; bases outside the gene matches: 5. This CDR3 region has 15 residues.

The CDR3 here is CASSLVGERKYF. The DNA for the CDR3 is TGTGCCAGCAGTTTAGTTGGAGAACGGAAGTACTTC. The genes are TRBV12-3 or TRBV12-4 and TRBJ2-5; no clear D. V was pared by 1 base and J by 12 bases, with 12 bases between. This CDR3 comprises 12 residues.

V usage is TRBV27 and J usage is TRBJ2-1; D is possibly TRBD1 (8 bases). The germline V gene has CDR1 MNHEY and CDR2 SMNVEV (reference sequence). This CDR3 is built from 17 residues. V dropped 4 bases and J dropped 1 base, with 17 bases sitting between them. Here the CDR3 DNA reads TGTGCCAGCAGTTCCTGGACAGGGAGGGCGTCCTACAATGAGCAGTTCTTC. Translating it yields CASSSWTGRASYNEQFF.

This clone was counted once. The chain employs TRBV12-5 and TRBJ2-3, with 14 bases lining up with TRBD2. CDR3 size: 21 residues. CDR1 is LGHNT, CDR2 FRNRAP, per germline. V was pared by 6 bases and J by 2 bases, with 19 bases of the junction left unmatched. The CDR3 region has the DNA TGTGCTAGTGGCGGGACTAGCGGGAGTTTAACAGCAAGAATATTCACAGATACGCAGTATTTT. Translation gives CASGGTSGSLTARIFTDTQYF.

The chain has TRBV4-2 and TRBJ1-1, with D uncertain. The CDR3 sequence is 17 residues long. Germline assignment: CDR1 LGHNA and CDR2 YNFKEQ. Trimming stripped 0 bases from V and 0 bases from J, with 14 bases between. CDR3 sequence: CASSQEWLRRLNTEAFF. In nucleotides, the CDR3 is TGTGCCAGCAGCCAAGAATGGCTCCGCCGCTTGAACACTGAAGCTTTCTTT.

This sequence joins TRBV5-1 and TRBJ2-7, with 11 bases matching TRBD2. This CDR3 contains 15 residues. Germline V lookup: CDR1 SGHRS, CDR2 YFSETQ. V gave up 0 bases and J gave up 5 bases; unmatched junction bases: 4. The CDR3 region has the DNA TGCGCCAGCAGCTTGGTAGCGGGAGGGCCCCACGAGCAGTACTTC. Protein sequence: CASSLVAGGPHEQYF.

This clone was counted once. The chain is built from TRBV28 and TRBJ2-1; no clear D. Germline CDR1 MDHEN, CDR2 SYDVKM. This CDR3 contains 14 residues. V lost 3 bases, J lost 1 base, and 7 bases lay in between. CDR3 sequence: CASSFGRSYNEQFF. CDR3 nucleotides: TGTGCCAGCAGTTTTGGCAGGTCCTACAATGAGCAGTTCTTC.

The rearrangement joins TRBV5-5 to TRBJ1-1; 10 bases fit TRBD1. The CDR3 length is 15 residues. The V and J ends lost 4 bases and 1 base, in that order; junction bases with no gene match: 4. From germline, CDR1 is SGHKS and CDR2 YYEKEE (reference sequence). CDR3 region: CASSPWTGGNTEAFF. CDR3 in DNA: TGTGCCAGCAGCCCTTGGACAGGGGGGAACACTGAAGCTTTCTTT.

The chain joins TRBV5-1 to TRBJ2-1, with 7 bases fitting TRBD2. This CDR3 is 15 amino acids long. Unmatched junction bases numbered 15, after V lost 6 bases and J lost 9 bases. CDR1 and CDR2 from the germline V gene are SGHRS and YFSETQ. CDR3 in amino acids: CASNLPNAGVVEQFF. The CDR3 bases are TGCGCCAGCAATTTACCGAACGCGGGAGTGGTTGAGCAGTTCTTC.

The chain links TRBV15 to TRBJ1-2; TRBD1 might be the D (5 bases). Germline values: CDR1 LNHNV, CDR2 YYDKDF (reference sequence). The CDR3 is 15 amino acids. The ends were cut back, 0 bases at V and 8 bases at J, with 16 bases in the middle. CDR3 amino acids: CATSRDRLGGRGYTF. The CDR3 DNA is TGTGCCACCAGCAGAGATCGCTTGGGGGGTAGGGGCTACACCTTC.